The 18 T cell receptor beta chains below come from one sample, sequenced in a study of Ad26.COV2.S vaccination and SARS-CoV-2 variants. Generated by immunoSEQ multiplex PCR, the TCRdb table keeps only in-frame clones and is missing some. The sample includes under 500,000 clones, around 92% of them seen just once. Treatment given: around 19 received Ad26.COV2.S at low or high dose, single or two shots; roughly 5 received placebo; per-sample allocation not given. Sampling was done on day 63 after the first vaccine or placebo injection. The source was peripheral blood, collected in a trial of Ad26.COV2.S vaccine versus placebo. These receptors all come from a person aged 18-65 years who received the Ad26.COV2.S COVID-19 vaccine or a placebo.

This chain connects TRBV7-9 to TRBJ2-2; 10 nucleotides align to TRBD2. Germline values: CDR1 SEHNR, CDR2 FQNEAQ (reference sequence). Trimming cost V 4 bases and J 6 bases; bases outside gene matches: 5. The CDR3 loop spans 15 amino acids. CDR3 region: CASSWSGGAAGELFF. In nucleotides, the CDR3 is TGTGCCAGCAGCTGGAGCGGGGGGGCGGCCGGGGAGCTGTTTTTT.

The chain links TRBV19 to TRBJ2-2; 9 bases match TRBD1. In germline, CDR1 is LNHDA, CDR2 SQIVND (reference sequence). J lost 1 base, V lost 5 bases, and 11 bases had no gene match. This CDR3 is 18 amino acids long. The CDR3 loop reads CASSLLPYRGQNTGELFF. In nucleotides, the CDR3 is TGTGCCAGTAGTTTACTTCCTTACAGGGGGCAGAACACCGGGGAGCTGTTTTTT.

The chain couples TRBV7-8 to TRBJ1-2; no definite D call. Germline CDR1 is SGHVS and CDR2 is FQNEAQ. Trimming shortened V by 2 bases and J by 3 bases, and 13 bases separated the two germline ends. This CDR3 comprises 15 residues. The CDR3 protein is CASSLYRGRDYGYTF. CDR3 in DNA: TGTGCCAGCAGCTTATACCGGGGAAGGGACTATGGCTACACCTTC. Combining the CDR3 with reference TRBV7-8 and TRBJ1-2 gives the whole variable domain GAGVSQSPRYKVAKRGQDVALRCDPISGHVSLFWYQQALGQGPEFLTYFQNEAQLDKSGLPSDRFFAERPEGSVSTLKIQRTQQEDSAVYLCASSLYRGRDYGYTFGSGTRLTVV.

The chain has TRBV19 and TRBJ1-4; D gene ambiguous. Germline-derived CDR1 and CDR2 are LNHDA and SQIVND (reference sequence). V lost 3 bases, J lost 0 bases, and 8 bases lay in between. This CDR3 has 15 amino acids. The CDR3 DNA reads as TGTGCCAGTAGTATGTGGGCGGCAACTAATGAAAAACTGTTTTTT. Translated, it gives CASSMWAATNEKLFF.

V usage is TRBV6-5 and J usage is TRBJ1-4, with 7 bases lining up with TRBD1. Germline V gene sequence: CDR1 MNHEY, CDR2 SVGAGI. The CDR3 has 16 amino acids. V shed 2 bases and J 8 bases; nucleotides not matched to a gene: 11. CDR3 loop: CASSYRKGARIEKLFF. The CDR3 DNA reads as TGTGCCAGCAGTTACCGGAAGGGGGCGCGGATAGAAAAACTGTTTTTT.

The chain joins TRBV9 to TRBJ2-7; D not resolved. Germline lookup yields CDR1 SGDLS and CDR2 YYNGEE. The CDR3 is 14 amino acids. Trimming stripped 5 bases from V and 0 bases from J, with 12 bases between. The CDR3 region is CASSAADNSYEQYF. The CDR3 bases are TGTGCCAGCAGTGCCGCAGACAACTCCTACGAGCAGTACTTC. The entire variable domain, with the rest obtained from reference TRBV9 and TRBJ2-7, is as follows: DSGVTQTPKHLITATGQRVTLRCSPRSGDLSVYWYQQSLDQGLQFLIQYYNGEERAKGNILERFSAQQFPDLHSELNLSSLELGDSALYFCASSAADNSYEQYFGPGTRLTVT.

The chain combines TRBV30 with TRBJ1-3; D not resolved. The V end was cut by 0 bases, the J end by 4 bases, with 10 bases between. This CDR3 is 14 amino acids long. Germline CDR1 and CDR2: GTSNPN and SVGIG (reference sequence). CDR3 nucleotide sequence: TGTGCCTGGAGTGTTGGGCAGAACGGAAACACCATATATTTT. Translated: CAWSVGQNGNTIYF.

V is TRBV9 and J is TRBJ2-3; TRBD1 aligns across 8 bases. Germline CDR1 reads SGDLS; CDR2 reads YYNGEE. V trimming: 4 bases; J trimming: 10 bases; junction bases outside the gene matches: 5. The CDR3 sequence is 12 residues long. The CDR3 region has the DNA TGTGCCAGCAGCACAGGACAGGGACCGCAGTATTTT. Translation: CASSTGQGPQYF.

The table lists this clone with a few counts. V gene TRBV6-2 or TRBV6-3 combines with J gene TRBJ2-5, with TRBD1 identical over 10 bases. The length of the CDR3 is 17 residues. V lost 3 bases, J lost 4 bases, and 11 bases stayed unmatched. Germline-derived CDR1 and CDR2 are MNHEY and SVGEGT. CDR3 region: CASSYSETTGGRETQYF. The DNA of the CDR3 is TGTGCCAGCAGTTATTCCGAGACGACAGGGGGCCGAGAGACCCAGTACTTC.

J is TRBJ1-1 and V is TRBV5-1, with D possibly matching TRBD1 (5 bases). The CDR3 runs to 15 residues. Germline CDR1 and CDR2: SGHRS and YFSETQ. The germline V and J ends were trimmed by 0 bases and 3 bases, with 12 bases remaining between them. The CDR3 DNA reads as TGCGCCAGCAGCTTGGGCGGGGTAGGGGACACTGAAGCTTTCTTT. The encoded protein is CASSLGGVGDTEAFF.

This clone was counted only a few times. The chain recombines TRBV9 with TRBJ1-2, with TRBD1 identical over 7 bases. V shed 4 bases, J shed 8 bases, and the junction held 14 bases outside the gene matches. This CDR3 comprises 15 residues. Per germline, CDR1 SGDLS and CDR2 YYNGEE. The CDR3 sequence: CASSSEVQGRQGYTF. The CDR3 region has the DNA TGTGCCAGCAGCTCAGAGGTACAGGGGAGACAAGGCTACACCTTC.

There are a few counts of this clone. J is TRBJ1-2 and V is TRBV12-3 or TRBV12-4, with D unresolved. This CDR3 is 13 amino acids long. V was clipped by 1 base and J by 6 bases, with 9 bases between them. CDR3: CASSLEADDGYTF. DNA for the CDR3: TGTGCCAGCAGTTTAGAGGCCGACGATGGCTACACCTTC.

As to this clone: The same CDR3 arises from other DNA sequences in this sample as well. The chain joins TRBV28 to TRBJ1-1, with unresolved D. The germline V gene has CDR1 MDHEN and CDR2 SYDVKM. This CDR3 contains 13 residues. The V end was cut by 0 bases, the J end by 1 base, with 3 bases between. DNA for the CDR3: TGTGCCAGCAGTTTATGGCAGAACACTGAAGCTTTCTTT. Protein sequence: CASSLWQNTEAFF. Full variable domain (remainder filled in from reference TRBV28 and TRBJ1-1): DVKVTQSSRYLVKRTGEKVFLECVQDMDHENMFWYRQDPGLGLRLIYFSYDVKMKEKGDIPEGYSVSREKKERFSLILESASTNQTSMYLCASSLWQNTEAFFGQGTRLTVV.

This chain uses TRBV5-1 with TRBJ1-2; TRBD1 is a possible D gene (5 bases). The length of the CDR3 is 15 residues. Trimming pared 0 bases from V and 6 bases from J, leaving 15 bases between. Germline values: CDR1 SGHRS, CDR2 YFSETQ. In DNA, the CDR3 is TGCGCCAGCAGCTTGGATTGGGGCTATGTAAATGGCTACACCTTC. Protein: CASSLDWGYVNGYTF.

This chain connects TRBV9 to TRBJ2-2, with a tentative D call TRBD1 (6 bases). V lost 4 bases and J lost 1, with 8 bases in between. The CDR3 sequence is 14 residues long. Per the germline V gene, CDR1 is SGDLS and CDR2 is YYNGEE. This CDR3 is CASSRQVNTGELFF. The CDR3 nucleotides read TGTGCCAGCAGCAGACAGGTGAACACCGGGGAGCTGTTTTTT.

This chain links TRBV18 with TRBJ1-2, with D perhaps TRBD1 (6 bases). Germline values: CDR1 KGHSH, CDR2 LQKENI. V lost 8 bases and J 2 bases, leaving 24 bases between the germline ends. The CDR3 length is 17 residues. The chain's CDR3 is CASTSTGDTNLNYGYTF. In nucleotides, the CDR3 is TGTGCCAGCACCTCGACAGGAGATACAAATCTCAACTATGGCTACACCTTC.

V and J are TRBV5-1 and TRBJ2-7; 10 positions agree with TRBD1. The V gene end was trimmed by 4 bases and the J gene end by 6 bases; junction bases not matched to a gene: 7. CDR1 and CDR2 (germline): SGHRS, YFSETQ. The CDR3 has 14 amino acids. In DNA, the CDR3 is TGCGCCAGCAGCATGGGACAGGGGACCTCCGAGCAGTACTTC. It is translated as CASSMGQGTSEQYF.

The CDR3, as DNA: TGCGCCAGCAGCGGGACGGCCGAAGAGACCCAGTACTTC. This encodes CASSGTAEETQYF. This chain joins TRBV4-1 and TRBJ2-5; D tentatively reads TRBD1 or TRBD2 (5 bases each). The ends were cut back, 5 bases at V and 3 bases at J, with 10 bases in the middle. The CDR3 runs to 13 residues. CDR1 and CDR2 from the germline V gene are MGHRA and YSYEKL.